One sample yielded the 27 T cell receptor beta chains listed below, sequenced in a study of cytomegalovirus exposure and HLA in healthy donors. PCR amplification relied on 60 Vbeta primers (plus 13 Jbeta primers). Generated by immunoSEQ multiplex PCR, the TCRdb table keeps only in-frame clones and is missing some. Here the sample spans approximately 100,000 clones, around 86% being singletons. Sequencing used PBMCs. These receptors originate from a man younger than 45 in good health and CMV-seropositive.

This chain connects TRBV4-1 to TRBJ2-1, with 7 bases matching TRBD2. Unmatched junction bases numbered 2, after V lost 0 bases and J lost 0 bases. Germline V CDR1 and CDR2: MGHRA, YSYEKL. The CDR3 consists of 16 residues. The CDR3 here is CASSQDGRSSYNEQFF. The CDR3 DNA sequence: TGCGCCAGCAGCCAAGACGGGAGGAGCTCCTACAATGAGCAGTTCTTC.

This chain connects TRBV4-1 to TRBJ2-3, with 7 bases matching TRBD1. The CDR3 is 15 amino acids. The ends lost 4 bases at V and 4 bases at J; junction bases unmatched: 8. Germline V lookup: CDR1 MGHRA, CDR2 YSYEKL. CDR3 loop: CASSRGGFRSDTQYF. CDR3 sequence (DNA): TGCGCCAGCAGCCGAGGGGGCTTCAGGTCAGATACGCAGTATTTT.

This chain links TRBV6-1 with TRBJ1-1; 9 bases are a match to TRBD1. Unmatched junction bases numbered 3, after V lost 7 bases and J lost 3 bases. CDR3 size: 13 residues. From germline, CDR1 is MNHNS and CDR2 SASEGT. The CDR3 protein is CASTRQGDTEAFF. In DNA, the CDR3 is TGTGCCAGCACCAGACAGGGGGACACTGAAGCTTTCTTT.

The sample holds a few counts of this clone. The V gene is TRBV25-1, the J gene TRBJ2-5; 9 bases agree with TRBD2. CDR1 and CDR2 (germline): MGHDK, SYGVNS. The CDR3 runs 15 residues. V was clipped by 6 bases and J by 5 bases; unmatched bases: 10. The CDR3 sequence is CASSGYAGGLETQYF. CDR3 bases: TGTGCCAGCAGCGGGTACGCGGGGGGGCTTGAGACCCAGTACTTC.

The chain joins TRBV2 to TRBJ1-2; D gene ambiguous. CDR1 is SNHLY, CDR2 FYNNEI, per germline. Trimming removed 3 bases at V and 3 bases at J, with 8 bases between. The CDR3 is 13 residues long. CDR3 nucleotides: TGTGCCAGCAGTGAGCCGGAGGACTATGGCTACACCTTC. Its translation: CASSEPEDYGYTF.

This chain links TRBV5-1 with TRBJ1-1; tentative D call: TRBD1 (6 bases). The length of the CDR3 is 18 residues. The germline V gene encodes CDR1 SGHRS and CDR2 YFSETQ. The V end lost 4 bases, the J end lost 4 bases, and 26 bases lay between the germline ends. The CDR3 DNA follows: TGCGCCAGCAGCCTCCTCTCATTCTCACGGGGGGCAAGCACTGAAGCTTTCTTT. This encodes CASSLLSFSRGASTEAFF.

The sample holds a few counts of this clone. The chain has TRBV5-4 and TRBJ2-3; 12 bases are shared with TRBD2. This CDR3 is 16 amino acids long. Germline CDR1 is SGHNT and CDR2 is YYREEE (reference sequence). Trimming cost V 3 bases and J 2 bases; bases outside gene matches: 4. CDR3 sequence (DNA): TGTGCCAGCAGCTCACGGACTAGCGGGAACACAGATACGCAGTATTTT. Its translation: CASSSRTSGNTDTQYF.

The J gene is TRBJ1-2, the V gene TRBV6-6; TRBD1 might be the D (5 bases). The CDR3 consists of 14 residues. Germline CDR1 MNHNY, CDR2 SVGAGI (reference sequence). The ends were cut back, 2 bases at V and 2 bases at J, with 9 bases in the middle. Here the CDR3 DNA reads TGTGCCAGCAGTTACGACAGTTTGAACTATGGCTACACCTTC. Translated: CASSYDSLNYGYTF.

V and J are TRBV5-1 and TRBJ1-4; tentative D call: TRBD1 (6 bases). With 4 bases removed from V and 6 bases from J, the gap between germline ends came to 19 bases. There are 16 residues in the CDR3. Germline V CDR1 and CDR2: SGHRS, YFSETQ. CDR3 sequence (DNA): TGCGCCAGCAGCCTTAAAGGGGGAATCTCGGATGAAAAACTGTTTTTT. This sequence encodes CASSLKGGISDEKLFF.

CDR3 region: CASSLPNPGLAEETQYF. CDR3 sequence (DNA): TGTGCCAGCAGCTTACCTAATCCGGGACTAGCGGAAGAGACCCAGTACTTC. J is TRBJ2-5 and V is TRBV11-2; 11 bases are shared with TRBD2. The length of the CDR3 is 17 residues. V was pared by 2 bases and J by 3 bases, with 8 bases of the junction left unmatched. Germline V CDR1 and CDR2: SGHAT, FQNNGV.

The chain recombines TRBV19 with TRBJ2-3, with a tentative D call TRBD1 (5 bases). Germline V gene data show CDR1 as LNHDA and CDR2 as SQIVND (reference sequence). There are 14 residues in the CDR3. Trimming pared 7 bases from V and 0 bases from J, leaving 11 bases between. This chain's CDR3 is CASMLTASTDTQYF. CDR3 bases: TGTGCCAGTATGCTGACAGCTAGCACAGATACGCAGTATTTT.

The V gene is TRBV11-2, the J gene TRBJ2-1; 7 bases agree with TRBD2. The CDR3 is 15 residues long. Germline-derived CDR1 and CDR2 are SGHAT and FQNNGV. J gave up 6 bases and V 1 base, and 6 bases lay outside the gene matches. For the CDR3, the DNA is TGTGCCAGCAGCTTAGTGGCGGGAGTAGGCAATGAGCAGTTCTTC. As protein: CASSLVAGVGNEQFF.

This clone was recorded once. The chain employs TRBV27 and TRBJ2-7; 7 bases map to TRBD2. CDR1 is MNHEY, CDR2 SMNVEV, per germline (reference sequence). Trimming took 3 bases from V and 4 from J; bases not matched to a gene: 6. The CDR3 loop spans 14 amino acids. The chain's CDR3 is CASSFGTTPYEQYF. CDR3 DNA: TGTGCCAGCAGTTTCGGGACTACTCCGTACGAGCAGTACTTC.

The chain combines TRBV28 with TRBJ1-5; no clear D. From germline, CDR1 is MDHEN and CDR2 SYDVKM. The ends were cut back, 5 bases at V and 0 bases at J, with 8 bases in the middle. The CDR3 runs to 14 residues. CDR3 sequence reads: CASSPGNSNQPQHF. For the CDR3, the DNA is TGTGCCAGCAGTCCTGGCAATAGCAATCAGCCCCAGCATTTT.

The V and J genes are TRBV2 and TRBJ1-4; D is ambiguous. The germline V and J ends were trimmed by 4 bases and 5 bases, with 8 bases remaining between them. The V gene's germline CDR1 is SNHLY and CDR2 FYNNEI. The CDR3 totals 13 residues. This CDR3 reads CASSVVANEKLFF. CDR3 nucleotides: TGTGCCAGCAGTGTGGTGGCAAATGAAAAACTGTTTTTT.

The rearrangement uses TRBV11-2 and TRBJ2-7; tentatively, D is TRBD2 (5 bases). The CDR3 is 15 amino acids. In germline, CDR1 is SGHAT, CDR2 FQNNGV. The ends were cut back, 2 bases at V and 3 bases at J, with 14 bases in the middle. The CDR3 is CASSLTAGSGYEQYF. Here the CDR3 DNA reads TGTGCCAGCAGCTTAACGGCGGGTTCGGGCTACGAGCAGTACTTC.

The CDR3 here is CASSLSSDTQYF. The CDR3 DNA reads as TGCGCCAGCAGCCTCAGTTCAGATACGCAGTATTTT. The chain links TRBV5-1 to TRBJ2-3; D ambiguous. Germline-derived CDR1 and CDR2 are SGHRS and YFSETQ. Trimming took off 4 bases at V and 4 bases at J, with 7 bases between the two ends. The CDR3 length is 12 residues.

The chain combines TRBV28 with TRBJ2-7, with 8 bases lining up with TRBD1. V shed 1 base, J shed 5 bases, and the junction held 4 bases outside the gene matches. CDR3 size: 14 residues. The V gene's germline CDR1 is MDHEN and CDR2 SYDVKM. The CDR3 coding sequence is TGTGCCAGCAGTTTATCCCGACAGGGGAACGAGCAGTACTTC. Translating gives CASSLSRQGNEQYF.

This clone was recorded only once. The chain carries TRBV4-1 and TRBJ1-1, with D perhaps matching TRBD1 (5 bases). V lost 4 bases, J lost 0 bases, and 9 bases lay in between. The V gene's germline CDR1 is MGHRA and CDR2 YSYEKL. The CDR3 sequence is 14 residues long. Here the CDR3 reads CASSPGGVNTEAFF. The CDR3 DNA sequence: TGCGCCAGCAGCCCGGGGGGGGTGAACACTGAAGCTTTCTTT.

This chain uses TRBV10-2 with TRBJ2-5, with TRBD2 matching over 12 bases. The J call may be in error: the DNA end matches TRBJ2-7 better. Per the germline V gene, CDR1 is WSHSY and CDR2 is SAAADI. This CDR3 is 15 amino acids long. CDR3 nucleotides: TGCGCCAGCAAGAGACTAGCGGGGGCCCCTTACGAGCAGTACTTC. It yields the protein CASKRLAGAPYEQYF.

In DNA form, the CDR3 reads TGTGCCAGCAGACCTGGGGGGGGACTCGGGGAGACCCAGTACTTC. Protein product: CASRPGGGLGETQYF. The chain employs TRBV7-2 and TRBJ2-5; 7 nucleotides line up with TRBD2. V lost 6 bases, J lost 5 bases, and 12 bases stayed unmatched. The CDR3 totals 15 residues. Germline loops: CDR1 SGHTA, CDR2 FQGNSA.

The rearrangement links TRBV5-6 to TRBJ2-7; tentatively, D is TRBD1 (5 bases). V was shortened by 4 bases and J by 7 bases, with 15 bases between the two germline ends. Germline CDR1 and CDR2: SGHDT and YYEEEE. CDR3 size: 13 residues. CDR3 amino acids: CASSGQGFEEQYF. In DNA form, the CDR3 reads TGTGCCAGCAGCGGCCAGGGTTTCGAAGAGCAGTACTTC. The full variable domain, with the rest looked up from reference TRBV5-6 and TRBJ2-7, is DAGVTQSPTHLIKTRGQQVTLRCSPKSGHDTVSWYQQALGQGPQFIFQYYEEEERQRGNFPDRFSGHQFPNYSSELNVNALLLGDSALYLCASSGQGFEEQYFGPGTRLTVT.

V gene TRBV10-1 combines with J gene TRBJ2-2; TRBD2 matches 10 bases. Germline V gene data show CDR1 as WNHNN and CDR2 as SYGVQD (reference sequence). There are 17 residues in the CDR3. After removal of 3 bases from V and 7 bases from J, the junction contained 11 bases not matched to a gene. The CDR3 DNA is TGCGCCAGCAGTGACATAGCGGGAGGCTGGGAGAACGGGGAGCTGTTTTTT. It yields the protein CASSDIAGGWENGELFF.

The CDR3 sequence: CATRAGTEITYEQYF. The CDR3 DNA reads as TGTGCCACCAGGGCGGGGACAGAGATTACCTACGAGCAGTACTTC. J is TRBJ2-7 and V is TRBV15, with D possibly TRBD1 on 7 matching bases. V lost 6 bases and J lost 2, with 17 bases in between. Germline V CDR1 and CDR2: LNHNV, YYDKDF (reference sequence). CDR3 length: 15 residues. Supplemented by reference TRBV15 and TRBJ2-7, the full variable domain reads DAMVIQNPRYQVTQFGKPVTLSCSQTLNHNVMYWYQQKSSQAPKLLFHYYDKDFNNEADTPDNFQSRRPNTSFCFLDIRSPGLGDTAMYLCATRAGTEITYEQYFGPGTRLTVT.

This chain connects TRBV7-2 to TRBJ2-1; 10 bases are a match to TRBD2. V lost 5 bases and J lost 9; bases outside the gene matches: 7. Germline values: CDR1 SGHTA, CDR2 FQGNSA. The CDR3 length is 14 residues. CDR3 DNA: TGTGCCAGCAGCCCCCAGCGGGAGGGCGGTGAGCAGTTCTTC. Encoded protein: CASSPQREGGEQFF. Supplemented by reference TRBV7-2 and TRBJ2-1, the full variable domain reads GAGVSQSPSNKVTEKGKDVELRCDPISGHTALYWYRQSLGQGLEFLIYFQGNSAPDKSGLPSDRFSAERTGGSVSTLTIQRTQQEDSAVYLCASSPQREGGEQFFGPGTRLTVL.

CDR3 nucleotides: TGCGCCAGCAGCCCACCAGGGCCGCCCTACGAGCAGTACTTC. Translation: CASSPPGPPYEQYF. The genes are TRBV5-1 and TRBJ2-7; D may be TRBD1 (5 bases). The V gene's germline CDR1 is SGHRS and CDR2 YFSETQ. Trimming shortened V by 4 bases and J by 2 bases, and 13 bases separated the two germline ends. The CDR3 is made up of 14 amino acids.

Written as DNA, the CDR3 is TGTGCCAGCAGCTTAGGTGGCGGGGATGGCGGGGAGCTGTTTTTT. This translates into CASSLGGGDGGELFF. The chain carries TRBV11-3 and TRBJ2-2, with a tentative D call TRBD2 (6 bases). There are 15 residues in the CDR3. The V gene's germline CDR1 is SGHNT and CDR2 YENEEA. The V end lost 1 base, the J end lost 7 bases, and 13 bases lay between the germline ends.